This TCR beta chain was retrieved from a study of blood T cell repertoires in COVID-19. Study at large: Samples taken during acute and convalescent COVID-19 were collected in the United States, Italy and Spain. Nucleic acid was either cDNA or gDNA, and it came from T cells, B-cell-depleted T cells, or PBMCs.

Patients from Seattle were sampled longitudinally, starting during active infection. In the authors' methods: Estimated nucleated cell counts came from reference gene primer amplification. Libraries were prepared by immunoSEQ multiplex PCR; TCRdb keeps only in-frame clonotypes and omits some of them. V, J and clone size were drawn from that table, and D and trimming were deduced from the DNA. The table includes over 400,000 clones, about 88% detected once. CDR1 and CDR2 from the germline V gene are MRHNA and SNTAGT. The CDR3 loop spans 16 amino acids. Germline trimming cut 0 bases from V and 3 bases from J; bases unmatched to any gene: 4.

This TCR derives from a woman between 45 and 65 years old with COVID-19, enrolled during active disease. The chain links TRBV6-4 to TRBJ2-2, with 7 bases that match TRBD1. The sample taken for sequencing was peripheral blood. The CDR3: CASSDSGGAYTGELFF. CDR3 nucleotide sequence: TGTGCCAGCAGTGACTCAGGGGGCGCGTACACCGGGGAGCTGTTTTTT.